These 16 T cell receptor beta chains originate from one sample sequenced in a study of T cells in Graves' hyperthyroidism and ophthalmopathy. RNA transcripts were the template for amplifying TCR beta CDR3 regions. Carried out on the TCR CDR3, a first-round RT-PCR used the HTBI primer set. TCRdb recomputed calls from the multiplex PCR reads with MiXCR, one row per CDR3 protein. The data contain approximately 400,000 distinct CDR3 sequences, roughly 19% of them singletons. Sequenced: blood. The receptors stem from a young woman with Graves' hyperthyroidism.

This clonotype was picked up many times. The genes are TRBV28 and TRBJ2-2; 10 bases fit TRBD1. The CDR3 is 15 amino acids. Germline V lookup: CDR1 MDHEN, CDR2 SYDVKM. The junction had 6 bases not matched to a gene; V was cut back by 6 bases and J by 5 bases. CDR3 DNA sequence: TGTGCCAGCAGATTAAGGACAGGGGGGACCGGGGAGCTGTTTTTT. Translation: CASRLRTGGTGELFF. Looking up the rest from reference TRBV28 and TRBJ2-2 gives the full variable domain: DVKVTQSSRYLVKRTGEKVFLECVQDMDHENMFWYRQDPGLGLRLIYFSYDVKMKEKGDIPEGYSVSREKKERFSLILESASTNQTSMYLCASRLRTGGTGELFFGEGSRLTVL.

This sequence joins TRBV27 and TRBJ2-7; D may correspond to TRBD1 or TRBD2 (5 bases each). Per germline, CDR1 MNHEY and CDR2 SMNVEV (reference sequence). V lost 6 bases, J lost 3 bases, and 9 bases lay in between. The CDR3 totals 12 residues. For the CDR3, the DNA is TGTGCCAGCAGGGGACCGATCTACGAGCAGTACTTC. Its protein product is CASRGPIYEQYF.

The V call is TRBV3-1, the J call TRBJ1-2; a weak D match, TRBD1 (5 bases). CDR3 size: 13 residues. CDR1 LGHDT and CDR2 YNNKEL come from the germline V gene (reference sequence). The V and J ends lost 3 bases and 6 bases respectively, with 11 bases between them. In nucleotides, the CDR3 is TGTGCCAGCAGCCACAGGGAGGCGGATGGCTACACCTTC. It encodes CASSHREADGYTF. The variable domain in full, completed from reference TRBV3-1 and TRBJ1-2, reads DTAVSQTPKYLVTQMGNDKSIKCEQNLGHDTMYWYKQDSKKFLKIMFSYNNKELIINETVPNRFSPKSPDKAHLNLHINSLELGDSAVYFCASSHREADGYTFGSGTRLTVV.

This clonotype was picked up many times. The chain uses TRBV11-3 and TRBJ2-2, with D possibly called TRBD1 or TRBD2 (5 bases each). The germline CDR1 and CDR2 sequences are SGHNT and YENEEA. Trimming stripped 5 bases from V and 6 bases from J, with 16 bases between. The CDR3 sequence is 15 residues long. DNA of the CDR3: TGTGCCAGCAGCGCACGGGGCTCGTCGGCCGGGGAGCTGTTTTTT. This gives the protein CASSARGSSAGELFF.

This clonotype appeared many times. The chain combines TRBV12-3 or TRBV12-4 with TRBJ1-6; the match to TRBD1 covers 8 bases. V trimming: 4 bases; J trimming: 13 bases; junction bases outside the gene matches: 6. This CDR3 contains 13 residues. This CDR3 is CASSWTGNMPLHF. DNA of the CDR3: TGTGCCAGCAGTTGGACAGGGAATATGCCCCTCCACTTT.

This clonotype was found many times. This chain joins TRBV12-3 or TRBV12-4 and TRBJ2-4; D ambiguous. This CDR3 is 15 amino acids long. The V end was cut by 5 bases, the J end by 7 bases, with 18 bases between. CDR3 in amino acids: CASSRILDPPNIQYF. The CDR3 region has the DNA TGTGCCAGCAGTCGGATCCTAGACCCCCCGAACATTCAGTACTTC.

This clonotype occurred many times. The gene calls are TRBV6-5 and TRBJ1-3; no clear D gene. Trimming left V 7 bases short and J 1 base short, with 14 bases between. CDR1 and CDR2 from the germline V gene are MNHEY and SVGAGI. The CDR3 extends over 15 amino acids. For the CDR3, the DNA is TGTGCCAGCACTCTCCTCGAGGGATCTGGAAACACCATATATTTT. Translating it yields CASTLLEGSGNTIYF.

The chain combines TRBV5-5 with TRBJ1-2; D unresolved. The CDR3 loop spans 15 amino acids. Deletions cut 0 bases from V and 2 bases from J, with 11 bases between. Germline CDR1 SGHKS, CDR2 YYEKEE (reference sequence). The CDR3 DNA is TGTGCCAGCAGCTTGGGCGGCGGGGTCAACTATGGCTACACCTTC. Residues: CASSLGGGVNYGYTF.

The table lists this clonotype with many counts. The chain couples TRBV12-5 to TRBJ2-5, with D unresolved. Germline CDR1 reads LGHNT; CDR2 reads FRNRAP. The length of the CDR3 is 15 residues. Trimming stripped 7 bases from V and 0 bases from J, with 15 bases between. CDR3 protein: CASALGIRNQETQYF. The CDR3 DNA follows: TGTGCTAGTGCCCTGGGGATCCGGAACCAAGAGACCCAGTACTTC.

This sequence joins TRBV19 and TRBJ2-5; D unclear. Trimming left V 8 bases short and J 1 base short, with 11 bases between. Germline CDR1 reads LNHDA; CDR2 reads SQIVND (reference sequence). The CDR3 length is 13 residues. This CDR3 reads CASRRAFQETQYF. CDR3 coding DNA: TGTGCCAGTCGCCGGGCCTTCCAAGAGACCCAGTACTTC.

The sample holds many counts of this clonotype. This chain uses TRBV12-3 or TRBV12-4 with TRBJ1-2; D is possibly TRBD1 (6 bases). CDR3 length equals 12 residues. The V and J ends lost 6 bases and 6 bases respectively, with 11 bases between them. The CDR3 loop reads CASSLQGDGYTF. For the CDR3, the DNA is TGTGCCAGCAGCTTACAGGGAGATGGCTACACCTTC.

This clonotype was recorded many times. CDR3 loop: CASRDAGGAIRTNTGELFF. The CDR3 nucleotides read TGTGCCAGCAGAGACGCGGGGGGCGCAATCAGGACGAACACCGGGGAGCTGTTTTTT. The chain employs TRBV11-1 and TRBJ2-2; 8 bases match TRBD2. The V segment lost 6 bases and the J segment 0 bases; nucleotides outside the gene matches: 15. From germline, CDR1 is SGHAT and CDR2 FQDESV (reference sequence). This CDR3 has 19 amino acids. The full variable domain, its missing parts supplied by reference TRBV11-1 and TRBJ2-2, is EAEVAQSPRYKITEKSQAVAFWCDPISGHATLYWYRQILGQGPELLVQFQDESVVDDSQLPKDRFSAERLKGVDSTLKIQPAELGDSAMYLCASRDAGGAIRTNTGELFFGEGSRLTVL.

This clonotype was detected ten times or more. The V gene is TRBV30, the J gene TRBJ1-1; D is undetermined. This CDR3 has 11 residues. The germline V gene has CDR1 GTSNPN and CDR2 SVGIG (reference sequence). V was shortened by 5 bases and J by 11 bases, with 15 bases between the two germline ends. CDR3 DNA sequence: TGTGCCTGGGATAGTAGAAGTGGGGCTTTCTTT. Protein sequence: CAWDSRSGAFF.

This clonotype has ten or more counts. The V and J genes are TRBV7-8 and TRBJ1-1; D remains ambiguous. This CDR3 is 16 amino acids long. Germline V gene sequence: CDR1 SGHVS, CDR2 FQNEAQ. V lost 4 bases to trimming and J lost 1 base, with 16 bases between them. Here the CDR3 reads CASSWRIRSRNTEAFF. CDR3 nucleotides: TGTGCCAGCAGCTGGCGGATCCGATCCCGGAACACTGAAGCTTTCTTT. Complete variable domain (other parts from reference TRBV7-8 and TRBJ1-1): GAGVSQSPRYKVAKRGQDVALRCDPISGHVSLFWYQQALGQGPEFLTYFQNEAQLDKSGLPSDRFFAERPEGSVSTLKIQRTQQEDSAVYLCASSWRIRSRNTEAFFGQGTRLTVV.

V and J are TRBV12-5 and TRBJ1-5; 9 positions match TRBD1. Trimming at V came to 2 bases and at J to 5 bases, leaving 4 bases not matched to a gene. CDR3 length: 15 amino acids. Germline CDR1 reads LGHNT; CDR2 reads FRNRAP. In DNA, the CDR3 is TGTGCTAGTGGTTTGACCGGGACAGGGTATCAGCCCCAGCATTTT. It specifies CASGLTGTGYQPQHF.

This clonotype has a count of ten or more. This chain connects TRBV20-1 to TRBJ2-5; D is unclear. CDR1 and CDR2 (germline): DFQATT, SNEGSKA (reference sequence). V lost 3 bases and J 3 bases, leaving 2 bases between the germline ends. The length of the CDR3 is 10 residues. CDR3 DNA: TGCAGTGCTAGGGAAGAGACCCAGTACTTC. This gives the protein CSAREETQYF.